This T cell receptor (beta chain) appears in the sequencing data of a study of identical twins. On this clonotype itself: Its antigen remains unidentified.

Study-wide points: The authors noted that invariant MAIT and iNKT cells could partly confound zero-insertion analyses. Alpha sequences that were out-of-frame and twin-shared showed an excess of low generation probability.

TCRdb itself ran the 5' RACE reads through MiXCR, one entry per CDR3 protein. The sample has about 700,000 distinct CDR3 sequences, 6% to 6.5% seen once. This CDR3 contains 14 residues. The junction had 7 bases not matched to a gene; V was cut back by 7 bases and J by 4 bases. The sequencing sample was made of naive T cells sorted from blood. This TCR was sampled from a man aged 18 to 35 in good health. The gene calls are TRBV12-3 or TRBV12-4 and TRBJ2-1, with TRBD2 matching over 7 bases. The CDR3 loop reads CASTPGGLYNEQFF. The CDR3 nucleotides read TGTGCCAGCACCCCGGGGGGTCTTTACAATGAGCAGTTCTTC.